This entry is about one TCR beta chain. This entry belongs to a study of cytomegalovirus exposure and HLA in healthy donors. Study summary: HLA-typed donors were the source of approximately 80 million unique TCRs held in an early data release.

The V gene's germline CDR1 is SGDLS and CDR2 YYNGEE. The CDR3 runs to 13 residues. V was trimmed by 10 bases and J by 0 bases, leaving 14 bases between them. Amplification used 60 Vbeta primers and 13 Jbeta primers. Clones were sequenced by immunoSEQ multiplex PCR, and TCRdb holds only the in-frame ones, with some missing. The sample contains roughly 150,000 clones, 60% to 85% of which appear only once. The TCR originated in a woman aged 45-65 years in good health and CMV-seropositive. Sequencing input: PBMCs. The genes are TRBV9 and TRBJ2-7, with a tentative D call TRBD2 (5 bases). CDR3 in DNA: TGTGCCGGCGGCACCGGGAACTCCTACGAGCAGTACTTC. Translated: CAGGTGNSYEQYF.